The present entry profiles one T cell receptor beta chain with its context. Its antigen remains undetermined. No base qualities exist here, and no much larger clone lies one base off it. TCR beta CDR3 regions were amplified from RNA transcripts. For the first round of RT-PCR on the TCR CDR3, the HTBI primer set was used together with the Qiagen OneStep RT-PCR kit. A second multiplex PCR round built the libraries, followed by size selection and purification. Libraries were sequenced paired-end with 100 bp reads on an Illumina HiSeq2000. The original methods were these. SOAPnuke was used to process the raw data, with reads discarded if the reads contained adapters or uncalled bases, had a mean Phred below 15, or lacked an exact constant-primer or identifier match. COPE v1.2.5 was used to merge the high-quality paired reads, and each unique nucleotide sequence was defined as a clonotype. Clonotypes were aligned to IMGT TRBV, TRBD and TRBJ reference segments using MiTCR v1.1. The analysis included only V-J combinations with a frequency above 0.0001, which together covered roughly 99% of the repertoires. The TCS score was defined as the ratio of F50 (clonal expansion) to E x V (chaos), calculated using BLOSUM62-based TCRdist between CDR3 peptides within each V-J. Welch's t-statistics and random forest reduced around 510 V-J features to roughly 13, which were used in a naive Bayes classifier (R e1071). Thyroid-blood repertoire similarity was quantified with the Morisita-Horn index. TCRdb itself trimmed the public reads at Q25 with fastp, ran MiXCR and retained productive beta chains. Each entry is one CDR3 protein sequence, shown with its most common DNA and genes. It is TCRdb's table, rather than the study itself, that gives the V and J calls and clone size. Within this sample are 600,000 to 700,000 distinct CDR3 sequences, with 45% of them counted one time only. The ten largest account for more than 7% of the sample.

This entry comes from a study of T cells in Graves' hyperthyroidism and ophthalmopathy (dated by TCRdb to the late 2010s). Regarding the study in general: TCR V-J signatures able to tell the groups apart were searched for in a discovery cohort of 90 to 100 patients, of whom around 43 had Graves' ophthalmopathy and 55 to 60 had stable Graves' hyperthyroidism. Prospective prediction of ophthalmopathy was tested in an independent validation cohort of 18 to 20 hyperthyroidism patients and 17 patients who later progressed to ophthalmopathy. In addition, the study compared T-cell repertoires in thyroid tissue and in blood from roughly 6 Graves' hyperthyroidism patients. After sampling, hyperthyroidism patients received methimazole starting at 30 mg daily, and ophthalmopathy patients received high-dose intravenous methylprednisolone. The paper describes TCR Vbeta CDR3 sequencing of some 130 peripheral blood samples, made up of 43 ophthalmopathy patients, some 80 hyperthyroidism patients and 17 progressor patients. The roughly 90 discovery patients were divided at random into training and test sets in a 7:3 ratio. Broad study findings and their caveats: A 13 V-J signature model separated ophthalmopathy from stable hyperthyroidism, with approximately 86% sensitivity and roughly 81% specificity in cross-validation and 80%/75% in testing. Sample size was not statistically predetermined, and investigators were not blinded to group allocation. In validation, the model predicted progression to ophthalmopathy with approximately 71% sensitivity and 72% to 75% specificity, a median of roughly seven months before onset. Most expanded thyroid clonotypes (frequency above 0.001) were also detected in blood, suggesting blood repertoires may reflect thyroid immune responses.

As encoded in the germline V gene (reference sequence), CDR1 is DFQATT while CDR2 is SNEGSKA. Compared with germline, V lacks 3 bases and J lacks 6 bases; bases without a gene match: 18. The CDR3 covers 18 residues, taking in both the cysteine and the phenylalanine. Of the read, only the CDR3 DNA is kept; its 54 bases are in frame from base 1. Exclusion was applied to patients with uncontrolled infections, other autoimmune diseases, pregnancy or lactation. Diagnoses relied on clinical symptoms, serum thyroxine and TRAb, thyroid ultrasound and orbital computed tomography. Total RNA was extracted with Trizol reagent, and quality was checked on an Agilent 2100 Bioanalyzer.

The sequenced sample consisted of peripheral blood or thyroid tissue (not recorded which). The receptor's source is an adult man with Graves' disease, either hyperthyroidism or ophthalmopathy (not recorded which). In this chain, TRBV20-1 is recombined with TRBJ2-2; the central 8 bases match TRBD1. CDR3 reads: CSARSSGVTTGVAGELFF. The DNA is TGCAGTGCTAGGTCTTCGGGCGTTACGACAGGGGTGGCCGGGGAGCTGTTTTTT.